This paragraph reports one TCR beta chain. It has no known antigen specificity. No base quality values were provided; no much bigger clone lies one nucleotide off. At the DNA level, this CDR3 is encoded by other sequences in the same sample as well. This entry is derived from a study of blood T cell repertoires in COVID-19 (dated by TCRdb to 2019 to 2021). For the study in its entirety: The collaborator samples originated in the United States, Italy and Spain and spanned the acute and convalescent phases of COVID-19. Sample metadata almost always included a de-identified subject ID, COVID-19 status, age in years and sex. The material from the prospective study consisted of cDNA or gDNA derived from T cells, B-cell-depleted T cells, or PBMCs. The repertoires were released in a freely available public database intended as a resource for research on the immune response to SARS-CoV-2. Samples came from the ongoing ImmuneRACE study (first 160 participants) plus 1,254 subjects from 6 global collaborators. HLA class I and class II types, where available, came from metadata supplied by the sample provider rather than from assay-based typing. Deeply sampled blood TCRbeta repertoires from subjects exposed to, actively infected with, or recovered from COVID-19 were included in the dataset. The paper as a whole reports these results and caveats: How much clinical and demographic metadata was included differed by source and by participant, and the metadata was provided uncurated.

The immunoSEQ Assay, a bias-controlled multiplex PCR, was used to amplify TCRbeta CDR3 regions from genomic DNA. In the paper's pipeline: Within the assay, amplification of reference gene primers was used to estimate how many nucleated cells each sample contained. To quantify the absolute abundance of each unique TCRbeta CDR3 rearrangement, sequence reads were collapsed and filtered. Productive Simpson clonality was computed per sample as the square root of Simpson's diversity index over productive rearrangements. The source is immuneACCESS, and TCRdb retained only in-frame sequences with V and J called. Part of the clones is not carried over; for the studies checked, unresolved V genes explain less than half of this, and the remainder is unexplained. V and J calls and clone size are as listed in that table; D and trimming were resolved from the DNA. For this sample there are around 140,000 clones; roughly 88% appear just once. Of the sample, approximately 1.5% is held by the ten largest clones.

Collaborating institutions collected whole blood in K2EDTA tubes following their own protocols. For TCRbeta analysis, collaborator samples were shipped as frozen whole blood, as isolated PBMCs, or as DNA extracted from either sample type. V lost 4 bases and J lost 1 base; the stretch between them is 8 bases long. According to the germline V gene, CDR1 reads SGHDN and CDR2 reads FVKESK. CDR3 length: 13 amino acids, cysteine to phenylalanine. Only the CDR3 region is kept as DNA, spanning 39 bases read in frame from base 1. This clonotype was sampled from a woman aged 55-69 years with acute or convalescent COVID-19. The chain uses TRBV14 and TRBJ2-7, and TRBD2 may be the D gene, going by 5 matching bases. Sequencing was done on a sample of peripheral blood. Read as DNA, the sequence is TGTGCCAGCAGCCCGCGGACTTCCTACGAGCAGTACTTC. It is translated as CASSPRTSYEQYF.